Below, 32 T cell receptor beta chains from the same sample are listed, as sequenced in a study of spatial heterogeneity in lung cancer. Time point specified: sample taken at primary tumor resection. TCRs were sequenced from unsorted whole RNA of tumor, nontumor lung or PBMC. MiXCR was run by TCRdb on the 5' RACE reads, yielding one entry per CDR3 protein. The sample holds more than 65,000 distinct CDR3 sequences, roughly 12% seen once. The source material was PBMCs, sampled at surgery. These TCRs come from a male donor with early-stage non-small cell lung cancer.

There are a few counts of this clonotype. This sequence joins TRBV20-1 and TRBJ2-7; TRBD1 matches at 9 bases. Germline values: CDR1 DFQATT, CDR2 SNEGSKA (reference sequence). The V and J ends lost 0 bases and 2 bases, in that order; junction bases with no gene match: 2. The CDR3 runs 14 residues. The CDR3 DNA reads as TGCAGTGCTAGAGATAGACAGGGGGCCTACGAGCAGTACTTC. It yields the protein CSARDRQGAYEQYF.

This clonotype was found many times. J is TRBJ2-3 and V is TRBV3-1, with D unclear. The V and J ends lost 1 base and 5 bases respectively, with 7 bases between them. The germline CDR1 and CDR2 sequences are LGHDT and YNNKEL (reference sequence). This CDR3 has 13 residues. As DNA, the CDR3 is TGTGCCAGCAGCCAAGTCCATAAAGATACGCAGTATTTT. Its translation: CASSQVHKDTQYF.

In its sample, this clonotype was seen a few times. This chain links TRBV5-4 with TRBJ2-3; the D gene is possibly TRBD1 (6 bases). With 4 bases removed from V and 2 bases from J, the gap between germline ends came to 17 bases. CDR1 and CDR2 (germline): SGHNT, YYREEE (reference sequence). The CDR3 totals 16 residues. The CDR3: CASSTDSDPPTDTQYF. As DNA, the CDR3 is TGTGCCAGCAGCACGGACAGCGATCCCCCCACAGATACGCAGTATTTT.

V and J are TRBV25-1 and TRBJ2-1; no clear D. Germline V gives CDR1 MGHDK, CDR2 SYGVNS. V lost 0 bases to trimming and J lost 0 bases, with 9 bases between them. This CDR3 is built from 16 residues. The CDR3 is CASSEYRLSSYNEQFF. CDR3 DNA: TGTGCCAGCAGTGAATATCGCTTAAGCTCCTACAATGAGCAGTTCTTC.

This clonotype was counted between two and nine times. V gene TRBV11-1 combines with J gene TRBJ2-1; D might be TRBD1 (6 bases). The V gene's germline CDR1 is SGHAT and CDR2 FQDESV (reference sequence). The CDR3 contains 13 residues. V was shortened by 0 bases and J by 8 bases, with 8 bases between the two germline ends. The CDR3 nucleotides are TGTGCCAGCAGCTTAGCGGGGGCACATGAGCAGTTCTTC. Protein product: CASSLAGAHEQFF.

The chain is built from TRBV9 and TRBJ2-5, with no clear D. Germline loops: CDR1 SGDLS, CDR2 YYNGEE. Trimming removed 0 bases from V and 1 base from J, with 7 bases in between. The CDR3 consists of 14 residues. For the CDR3, the DNA is TGTGCCAGCAGCGTAGGGGCTGTCCAAGAGACCCAGTACTTC. This gives the protein CASSVGAVQETQYF.

This sequence joins TRBV19 and TRBJ1-5, with 9 bases aligning to TRBD1. This CDR3 is built from 15 residues. CDR1 is LNHDA and CDR2 is SQIVND in the germline V gene (reference sequence). V gave up 7 bases and J gave up 2 bases; unmatched junction bases: 6. CDR3 sequence (DNA): TGTGCCAGTACTATCGACAGGGGGGGCAATCAGCCCCAGCATTTT. It codes for CASTIDRGGNQPQHF.

The chain links TRBV5-1 to TRBJ2-1; TRBD2 matches at 12 bases. The germline V gene has CDR1 SGHRS and CDR2 YFSETQ. The CDR3 is made up of 16 amino acids. V shed 0 bases, J shed 10 bases, and the junction held 8 bases outside the gene matches. The CDR3 sequence is CASSLEASGRAEEQFF. The CDR3 region has the DNA TGCGCCAGCAGCTTGGAAGCTAGCGGGAGGGCCGAAGAGCAGTTCTTC. Supplemented by reference TRBV5-1 and TRBJ2-1, the full variable domain reads KAGVTQTPRYLIKTRGQQVTLSCSPISGHRSVSWYQQTPGQGLQFLFEYFSETQRNKGNFPGRFSGRQFSNSRSEMNVSTLELGDSALYLCASSLEASGRAEEQFFGPGTRLTVL.

This clonotype showed up many times. The V and J genes are TRBV20-1 and TRBJ1-5, with a possible D match to TRBD1 (6 bases). There are 13 residues in the CDR3. In germline, CDR1 is DFQATT, CDR2 SNEGSKA (reference sequence). Trimming took 4 bases from V and 5 from J, leaving 12 bases between them. CDR3 in DNA: TGCAGTGCTACGGACAGTTGGGATCAGCCCCAGCATTTT. Encoded protein: CSATDSWDQPQHF.

This chain connects TRBV12-3 or TRBV12-4 to TRBJ1-1; 7 bases align to TRBD1. The trim removed 3 bases at V and 10 bases at J, leaving 5 bases unmatched. The CDR3 extends over 12 amino acids. CDR3 sequence (DNA): TGTGCCAGCAGTTTGGAGGGGGCAATAGCTTTCTTT. Its protein product is CASSLEGAIAFF.

This clonotype was detected only a few times. The chain carries TRBV12-3 or TRBV12-4 and TRBJ2-6; unclear D gene. V lost 6 bases and J lost 2, with 8 bases in between. The CDR3 is 14 residues long. DNA for the CDR3: TGTGCCAGCAGCCGCGCACCTGGGGCCAACGTCCTGACTTTC. Its translation is CASSRAPGANVLTF.

This chain uses TRBV20-1 with TRBJ2-1, with TRBD2 identical over 13 bases. Per the germline V gene, CDR1 is DFQATT and CDR2 is SNEGSKA (reference sequence). Trimming removed 0 bases from V and 6 bases from J; junction bases left unmatched: 5. The CDR3 has 16 residues. In nucleotides, the CDR3 is TGCAGTGCTAGAGATCCACTAGCGGGAGGGCCCAATGAGCAGTTCTTC. Translating it yields CSARDPLAGGPNEQFF.

This clonotype was recorded many times. The CDR3 spells CSVRLDPAGTEAFF. The CDR3 DNA reads TGCAGCGTTCGTCTCGACCCCGCTGGTACTGAAGCTTTCTTT. V is TRBV29-1 and J is TRBJ1-1, with D hard to call. This CDR3 has 14 amino acids. Germline-derived CDR1 and CDR2 are SQVTM and ANQGSEA. V was clipped by 5 bases and J by 5 bases, with 18 bases between them.

This clonotype appeared a few times. The rearrangement links TRBV28 to TRBJ1-1; D perhaps matches TRBD1 (6 bases). The germline gives CDR1 MDHEN, CDR2 SYDVKM. Trimming stripped 6 bases from V and 7 bases from J, with 12 bases between. The CDR3 covers 12 residues. The CDR3 region has the DNA TGTGCCAGCAGGCTAGGGGGGGATGAAGCTTTCTTT. This sequence encodes CASRLGGDEAFF.

J is TRBJ1-3 and V is TRBV29-1; D not resolved. The CDR3 is 14 residues long. Trimming cost V 4 bases and J 0 bases, with 10 bases left between them. Germline assignment: CDR1 SQVTM and CDR2 ANQGSEA. The CDR3 region is CSVGVTGSGNTIYF. Here the CDR3 DNA reads TGCAGCGTTGGCGTGACGGGCTCTGGAAACACCATATATTTT.

The CDR3 sequence is CSVVDRGGELFF. CDR3 sequence (DNA): TGCAGCGTAGTGGACAGGGGAGGGGAGCTGTTTTTT. The V gene is TRBV29-1, the J gene TRBJ2-2, with 9 nucleotides matching TRBD1. V was clipped by 6 bases and J by 8 bases; unmatched bases: 4. Looked up from germline, CDR1 is SQVTM and CDR2 is ANQGSEA. The CDR3 has 12 amino acids.

The J gene is TRBJ1-1, the V gene TRBV7-3; 8 bases align to TRBD1. There are 15 residues in the CDR3. The ends lost 5 bases at V and 1 base at J; junction bases unmatched: 6. Germline V gene sequence: CDR1 SGHTA, CDR2 FQGTGA. CDR3 amino acids: CASSLNGQGNTEAFF. The CDR3 DNA sequence: TGTGCCAGCAGCCTAAACGGACAGGGGAACACTGAAGCTTTCTTT.

In its sample, this clonotype was seen many times. This chain joins TRBV7-2 and TRBJ2-7; unclear D gene. V was trimmed by 5 bases and J by 6 bases, leaving 14 bases between them. Germline CDR1 is SGHTA and CDR2 is FQGNSA. The CDR3 is 13 amino acids. CDR3 bases: TGTGCCAGCAGCCTCACCCGACTTGGCGAGCAGTACTTC. It is translated as CASSLTRLGEQYF.

This clonotype has ten or more counts. The chain joins TRBV7-9 to TRBJ2-5, with a tentative D call TRBD1 (5 bases). The V gene lost 5 bases and the J gene lost 6 bases, with 22 bases spanning the gap. Germline lookup yields CDR1 SEHNR and CDR2 FQNEAQ (reference sequence). There are 16 residues in the CDR3. CDR3 coding DNA: TGTGCCAGCAGCCCCGTAGTCGGACACGCTGGAAAGACCCAGTACTTC. Residues: CASSPVVGHAGKTQYF.

This clonotype has only a few counts. This rearrangement joins TRBV19 to TRBJ1-1, with a possible D match to TRBD1 (6 bases). Trimming removed 7 bases at V and 5 bases at J, with 14 bases between. The CDR3 consists of 13 residues. The V gene's germline CDR1 is LNHDA and CDR2 SQIVND (reference sequence). The CDR3 DNA reads TGTGCCAGTAAGGGGGGAGGGGAAACTGAAGCTTTCTTT. It encodes CASKGGGETEAFF. Variable domain in full (rest from reference TRBV19 and TRBJ1-1): DGGITQSPKYLFRKEGQNVTLSCEQNLNHDAMYWYRQDPGQGLRLIYYSQIVNDFQKGDIAEGYSVSREKKESFPLTVTSAQKNPTAFYLCASKGGGETEAFFGQGTRLTVV.

This clonotype was counted only a few times. The chain carries TRBV5-4 and TRBJ1-1; D may be TRBD1 (5 bases). V was cut by 3 bases and J by 1 base, with 13 bases left in between. Germline V lookup: CDR1 SGHNT, CDR2 YYREEE (reference sequence). The CDR3 covers 15 residues. The CDR3 DNA sequence: TGTGCCAGCAGCTCGAAAGGACACCAGAACACTGAAGCTTTCTTT. Translated: CASSSKGHQNTEAFF. Drawing the rest from reference TRBV5-4 and TRBJ1-1, the complete variable domain is ETGVTQSPTHLIKTRGQQVTLRCSSQSGHNTVSWYQQALGQGPQFIFQYYREEENGRGNFPPRFSGLQFPNYSSELNVNALELDDSALYLCASSSKGHQNTEAFFGQGTRLTVV.

This clonotype was counted at least ten times. The gene calls are TRBV24-1 and TRBJ2-2, with 7 bases matching TRBD2. V gave up 4 bases and J gave up 6 bases; unmatched junction bases: 13. Germline CDR1 is KGHDR and CDR2 is SFDVKD. The CDR3 covers 17 residues. The CDR3 DNA reads TGTGCCACCAGTGAGGGAGGGGAAATAATTCGCGCCGGGGAGCTGTTTTTT. It yields the protein CATSEGGEIIRAGELFF.

This clonotype was seen a handful of times. The chain joins TRBV5-4 to TRBJ2-2, with no clear D. From germline, CDR1 is SGHNT and CDR2 YYREEE (reference sequence). The CDR3 is 9 amino acids. V lost 4 bases to trimming and J lost 14 bases, with 6 bases between them. The CDR3 bases are TGTGCCAGCAGCCCGATCCTGTTTTTT. Its translation: CASSPILFF.

In DNA, the CDR3 is TGTGCCAGCAATAGACAGGGGGCAGGAGATACGCAGTATTTT. Translation: CASNRQGAGDTQYF. The rearrangement uses TRBV2 and TRBJ2-3, with 10 bases aligning to TRBD1. Germline V lookup: CDR1 SNHLY, CDR2 FYNNEI. V gave up 7 bases and J gave up 5 bases; unmatched junction bases: 6. This CDR3 spans 14 amino acids.

V and J are TRBV6-1 and TRBJ1-5; 9 positions match TRBD1. The CDR3 contains 15 residues. CDR1 MNHNS and CDR2 SASEGT come from the germline V gene. V gave up 10 bases and J gave up 3 bases; unmatched junction bases: 10. In DNA form, the CDR3 reads TGTGCCAACAGGGGGGGACAGGGCGACAATCAGCCCCAGCATTTT. Amino acids: CANRGGQGDNQPQHF.

This clonotype was observed many times. The CDR3, as DNA: TGTGCCTGGAGTGTCAGTCTCTCCTACAATGAGCAGTTCTTC. It is translated as CAWSVSLSYNEQFF. The genes are TRBV30 and TRBJ2-1, with unresolved D. From germline, CDR1 is GTSNPN and CDR2 SVGIG (reference sequence). V was pared by 0 bases and J by 0 bases, with 6 bases between. The CDR3 totals 14 residues.

This clonotype was detected many times. The rearrangement links TRBV3-1 to TRBJ1-1; 7 nucleotides match TRBD1. The germline V gene encodes CDR1 LGHDT and CDR2 YNNKEL (reference sequence). The CDR3 extends over 15 amino acids. After removal of 0 bases from V and 3 bases from J, the junction contained 4 bases not matched to a gene. The DNA of the CDR3 is TGTGCCAGCAGCCAAGACGAGGGGGCATACACTGAAGCTTTCTTT. Translated, it gives CASSQDEGAYTEAFF.

The CDR3 DNA reads as TGTGCCAGCAGCCAAGATTGGCGGACAGGGGGGACTGAAGCTTTCTTT. Translation: CASSQDWRTGGTEAFF. The rearrangement uses TRBV4-2 and TRBJ1-1, with TRBD1 matching over 10 bases. CDR3 size: 16 residues. J lost 5 bases, V lost 0 bases, and 6 bases had no gene match. Germline V gene sequence: CDR1 LGHNA, CDR2 YNFKEQ.

The sample holds a few counts of this clonotype. V is TRBV5-1 and J is TRBJ2-7; D possibly corresponds to TRBD2 (6 bases). The germline CDR1 and CDR2 sequences are SGHRS and YFSETQ. There are 14 residues in the CDR3. The V gene lost 4 bases and the J gene lost 0 bases, with 11 bases spanning the gap. The CDR3 is CASSPGTHSYEQYF. The CDR3 DNA reads TGCGCCAGCAGCCCCGGGACTCACTCCTACGAGCAGTACTTC.

This clonotype has more than one count but fewer than ten. The chain uses TRBV7-2 and TRBJ2-7; 8 nucleotides agree with TRBD1. The CDR3 contains 14 residues. CDR1 and CDR2 (germline): SGHTA, FQGNSA. V dropped 3 bases and J dropped 5; count of bases not matched to a gene: 6. CDR3 DNA sequence: TGTGCCAGCAGCTTCTGGACAGGGACGGACGAGCAGTACTTC. Its protein is CASSFWTGTDEQYF.

The chain carries TRBV28 and TRBJ2-3; 10 positions match TRBD2. V shed 10 bases, J shed 5 bases, and the junction held 6 bases outside the gene matches. Germline CDR1 reads MDHEN; CDR2 reads SYDVKM. This CDR3 comprises 13 residues. CDR3 DNA: TGTGCCACCGGGACTAGCGTAGAAGATACGCAGTATTTT. Translating gives CATGTSVEDTQYF.

The rearrangement uses TRBV13 and TRBJ1-1, with D uncertain. Trimming shortened V by 2 bases and J by 1 base, and 14 bases separated the two germline ends. CDR1 is PRHDT, CDR2 FYEKMQ, per germline (reference sequence). The length of the CDR3 is 16 residues. CDR3 sequence reads: CASSLSRFIGNTEAFF. CDR3 coding DNA: TGTGCCAGCAGCTTAAGTCGGTTTATAGGGAACACTGAAGCTTTCTTT.